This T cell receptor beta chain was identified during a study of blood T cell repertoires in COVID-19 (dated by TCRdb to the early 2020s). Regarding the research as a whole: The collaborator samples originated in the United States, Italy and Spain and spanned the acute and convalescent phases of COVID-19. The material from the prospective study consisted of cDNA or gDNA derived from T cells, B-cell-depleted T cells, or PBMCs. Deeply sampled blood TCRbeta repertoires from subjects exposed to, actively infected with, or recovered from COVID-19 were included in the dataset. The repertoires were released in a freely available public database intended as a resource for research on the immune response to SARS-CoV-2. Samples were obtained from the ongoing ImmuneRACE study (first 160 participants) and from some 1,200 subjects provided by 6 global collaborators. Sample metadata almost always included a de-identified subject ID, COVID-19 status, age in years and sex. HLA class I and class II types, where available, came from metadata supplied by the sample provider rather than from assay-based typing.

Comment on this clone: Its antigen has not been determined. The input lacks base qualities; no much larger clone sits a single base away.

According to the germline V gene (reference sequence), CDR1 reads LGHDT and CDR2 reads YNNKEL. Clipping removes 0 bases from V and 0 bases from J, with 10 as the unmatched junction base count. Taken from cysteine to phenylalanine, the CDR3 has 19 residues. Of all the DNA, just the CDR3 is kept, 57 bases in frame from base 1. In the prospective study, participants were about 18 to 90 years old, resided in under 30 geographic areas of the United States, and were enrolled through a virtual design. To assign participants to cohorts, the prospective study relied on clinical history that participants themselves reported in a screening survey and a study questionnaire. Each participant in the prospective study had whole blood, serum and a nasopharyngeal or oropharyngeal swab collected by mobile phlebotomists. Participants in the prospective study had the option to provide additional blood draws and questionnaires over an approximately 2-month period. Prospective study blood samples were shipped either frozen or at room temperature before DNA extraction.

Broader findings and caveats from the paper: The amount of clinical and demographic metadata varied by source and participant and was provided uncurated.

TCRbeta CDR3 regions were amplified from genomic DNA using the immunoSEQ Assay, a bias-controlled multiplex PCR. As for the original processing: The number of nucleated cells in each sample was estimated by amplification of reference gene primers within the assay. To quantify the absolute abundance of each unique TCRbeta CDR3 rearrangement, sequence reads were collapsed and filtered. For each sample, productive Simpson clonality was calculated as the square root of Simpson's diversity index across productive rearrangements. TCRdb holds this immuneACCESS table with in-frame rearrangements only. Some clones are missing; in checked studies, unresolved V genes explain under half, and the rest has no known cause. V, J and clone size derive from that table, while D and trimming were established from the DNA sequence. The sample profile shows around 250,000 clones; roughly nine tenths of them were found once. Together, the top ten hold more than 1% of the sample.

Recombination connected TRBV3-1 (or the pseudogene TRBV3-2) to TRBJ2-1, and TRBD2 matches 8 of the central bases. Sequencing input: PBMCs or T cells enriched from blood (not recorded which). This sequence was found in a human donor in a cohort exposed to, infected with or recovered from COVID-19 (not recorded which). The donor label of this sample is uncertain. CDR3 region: CASSQEPRSGGSSYNEQFF. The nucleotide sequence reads TGTGCCAGCAGCCAAGAGCCTAGGAGCGGGGGTAGCTCCTACAATGAGCAGTTCTTC.